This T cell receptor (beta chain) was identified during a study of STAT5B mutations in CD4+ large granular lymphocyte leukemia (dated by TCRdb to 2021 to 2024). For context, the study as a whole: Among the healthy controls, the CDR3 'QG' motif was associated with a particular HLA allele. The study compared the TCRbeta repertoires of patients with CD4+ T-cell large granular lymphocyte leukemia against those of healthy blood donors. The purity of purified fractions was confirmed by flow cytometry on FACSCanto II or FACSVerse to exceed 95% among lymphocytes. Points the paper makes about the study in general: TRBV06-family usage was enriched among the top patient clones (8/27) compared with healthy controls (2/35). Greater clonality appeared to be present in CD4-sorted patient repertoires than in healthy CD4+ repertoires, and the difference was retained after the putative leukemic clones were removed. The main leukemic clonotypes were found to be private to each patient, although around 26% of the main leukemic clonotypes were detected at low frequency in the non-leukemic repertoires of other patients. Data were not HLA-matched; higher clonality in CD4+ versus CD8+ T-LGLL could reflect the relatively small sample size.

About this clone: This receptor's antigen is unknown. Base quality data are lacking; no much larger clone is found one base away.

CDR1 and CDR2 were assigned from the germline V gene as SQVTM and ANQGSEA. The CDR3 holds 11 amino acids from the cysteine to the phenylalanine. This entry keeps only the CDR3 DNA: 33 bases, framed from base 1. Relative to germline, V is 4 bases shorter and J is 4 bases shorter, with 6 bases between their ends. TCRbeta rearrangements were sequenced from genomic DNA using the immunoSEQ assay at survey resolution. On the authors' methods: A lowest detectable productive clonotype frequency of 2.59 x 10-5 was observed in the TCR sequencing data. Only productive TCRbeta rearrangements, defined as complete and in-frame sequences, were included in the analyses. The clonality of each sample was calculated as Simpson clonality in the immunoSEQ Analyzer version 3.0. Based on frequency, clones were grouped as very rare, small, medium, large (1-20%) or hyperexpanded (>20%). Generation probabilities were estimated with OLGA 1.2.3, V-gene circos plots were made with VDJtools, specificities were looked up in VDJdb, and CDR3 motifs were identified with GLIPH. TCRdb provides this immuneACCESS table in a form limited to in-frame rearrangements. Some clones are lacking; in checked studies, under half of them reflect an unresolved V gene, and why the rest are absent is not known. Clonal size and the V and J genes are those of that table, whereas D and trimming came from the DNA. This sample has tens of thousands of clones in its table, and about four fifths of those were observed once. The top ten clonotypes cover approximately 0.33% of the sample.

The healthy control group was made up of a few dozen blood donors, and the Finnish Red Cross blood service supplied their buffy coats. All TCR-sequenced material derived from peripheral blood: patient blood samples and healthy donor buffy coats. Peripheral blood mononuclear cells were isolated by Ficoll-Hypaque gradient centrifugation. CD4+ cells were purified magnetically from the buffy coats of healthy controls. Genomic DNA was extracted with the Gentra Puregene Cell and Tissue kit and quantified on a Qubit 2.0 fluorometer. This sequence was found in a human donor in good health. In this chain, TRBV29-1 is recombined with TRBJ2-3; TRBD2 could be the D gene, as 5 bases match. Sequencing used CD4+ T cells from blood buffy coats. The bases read TGCAGCGTTGGAGGGCCAGATACGCAGTATTTT. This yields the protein CSVGGPDTQYF.